What follows describes a single TCR delta chain. The antigen is not known. This record belongs to a study of Vδ1+ human thymocytes. Study-wide findings and caveats: Approximately 20% of thymic delta-chain sequences were Vdelta2, with few Vdelta3, unlike blood Vdelta1+ controls. Thymic TRG and TRD repertoires appeared highly polyclonal, with Gaussian CDR3 length distributions. Donors shared many TRG clonotypes but few TRD clonotypes. Bulk data may be misread because of unexpected Vdelta2 sequences.

In germline, CDR1 is TSWWSYY, CDR2 QGS. The CDR3 runs 23 residues. The ends lost 3 bases at V and 2 bases at J; junction bases unmatched: 24. Alphabeta T cells were depleted, then CD3+ Vdelta1+ Vdelta2- thymocytes were FACS-sorted. RNA was extracted from the cells and then reverse transcribed. CDR3 amplicons came from multiplex PCR with pooled V-gene forward and constant-region reverse primers. TCRdb re-called clones from the multiplex PCR reads via CATT. The sample lists about 55,000 delta-chain clones; 15% were seen once. This sequence originates from a boy in the first two years of life who had congenital heart surgery. Sample: Vdelta1+ gamma-delta thymocytes from the thymus. Subset: FACS-sorted CD3+ TCRalphabeta- TCRVdelta1+ TCRVdelta2- thymocytes. The V gene is TRDV1, the J gene TRDJ1; 13 bases map to TRDD3. CDR3 sequence (DNA): TGTGCTCTTGGGGACGTATCCAGCCCAACGCGGTTTACTGGGGGATACGCTACCGATAAACTCATCTTT. Protein: CALGDVSSPTRFTGGYATDKLIF.